This T cell receptor beta chain was documented in a study of blood T cells in healthy people across ages. Points from the study as a whole: Possibly confounding the expanded clonotype changes was the fact that donor CMV status was unknown. Roughly linear declines in TCR beta diversity per million T cells occurred with age. Unsorted PBMCs blocked a conclusive comparison of naive and antigen-experienced cells.

For the second PCR, which ran for roughly 6 to 11 cycles, a sample-barcoded 5' primer and a J-beta primer mix were used. MiXCR, run by TCRdb on the 5' RACE reads, gives a single entry per CDR3 protein. The top ten clones hold over 30% of a sample with about 640,000 distinct CDR3 sequences, 58% of them seen once. This clonotype has more than one count but fewer than ten. Its antigen is currently unknown. Every sample gave at least 5 micrograms of total RNA when it was extracted. The CDR3 totals 12 residues. Trimming removed 11 bases from V and 2 bases from J, with 12 bases in between. Germline CDR1 is ENHRY and CDR2 is SYGVKD.

The chain recombines TRBV10-3 with TRBJ1-2, with D tentatively TRBD1 (5 bases). The sequence was obtained from a man between 60 and 75 years old in good health. The sequenced material came from blood. The CDR3 region is CAVMGRNYGYTF. CDR3 nucleotides: TGTGCCGTAATGGGACGAAACTATGGCTACACCTTC.